This T cell receptor beta chain is from a study of neurological immune-mediated disorders. Germline V gene lookup returns CDR1 SGHVS and CDR2 FNYEAQ. V dropped 5 bases and J dropped 3 bases, with 17 bases sitting between them. The length of the CDR3 is 16 residues. MiXCR, applied by TCRdb to the 5' RACE reads, yields one record per CDR3 protein. The sample holds over 60,000 distinct CDR3 sequences, about 5.1% seen once. The receptor was derived from a woman between 65 and 79 years old with multiple sclerosis. Sequences were obtained from PBMCs. V usage is TRBV7-6 and J usage is TRBJ2-1, with D perhaps TRBD1 (7 bases). The CDR3 DNA follows: TGTGCCAGCAGCCCGCAGGGGGGAGAAATCTACAATGAGCAGTTCTTC. This encodes CASSPQGGEIYNEQFF.